This T cell receptor (beta chain) appears in the sequencing data of a study of cytomegalovirus exposure and HLA in healthy donors. The V gene end was trimmed by 0 bases and the J gene end by 8 bases; junction bases not matched to a gene: 10. This CDR3 comprises 16 residues. Germline V CDR1 and CDR2: LNHNV, YYDKDF (reference sequence). This clone has just a few counts. The PCR employed 60 Vbeta primers together with 13 Jbeta primers. The table came from immunoSEQ multiplex PCR; TCRdb's copy has only in-frame clones and leaves some out. The table has roughly 130,000 clones, 74% seen once. The sample was PBMCs. The chain carries TRBV15 and TRBJ1-2; 9 nucleotides match TRBD1. The TCR comes from a man younger than 35 in good health and CMV-seropositive. CDR3 DNA: TGTGCCACCAGCAGAGATGGGACAGGGATGTCACGCGGCTACACCTTC. Encoded protein: CATSRDGTGMSRGYTF.